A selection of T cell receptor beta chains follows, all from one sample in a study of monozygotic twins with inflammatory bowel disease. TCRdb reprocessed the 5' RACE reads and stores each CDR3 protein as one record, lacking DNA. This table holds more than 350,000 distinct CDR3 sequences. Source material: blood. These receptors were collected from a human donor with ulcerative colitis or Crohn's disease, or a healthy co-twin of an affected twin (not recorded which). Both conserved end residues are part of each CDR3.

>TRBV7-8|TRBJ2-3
CASTINIGTGTDTQYF
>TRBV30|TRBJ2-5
CAWSGLAGQETQYF
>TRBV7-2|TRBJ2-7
CASSREPNSYEQYF
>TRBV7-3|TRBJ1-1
CASSEGDTEAFF
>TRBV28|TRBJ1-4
CASSTRGPNEKLFF
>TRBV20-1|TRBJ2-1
CSARDTGASDLTLEQFF
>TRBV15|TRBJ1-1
CATSRDKQGQGAGEAFF
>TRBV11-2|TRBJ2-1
CASSSSGVYNEQFF
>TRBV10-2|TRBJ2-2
CASSEGTGPTGELFF
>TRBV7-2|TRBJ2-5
CASSSALETQYF
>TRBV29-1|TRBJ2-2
CSVEDRDRENTGELFF
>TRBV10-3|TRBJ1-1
CAISQGTEAFF
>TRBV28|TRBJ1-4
CASSPPGQGWEKLFF
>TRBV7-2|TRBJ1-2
CASSSIYTSNYGYTF
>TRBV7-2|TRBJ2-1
CASSQRRGLTYNEQFF
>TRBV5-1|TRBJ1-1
CASSPTGAHTEAFF
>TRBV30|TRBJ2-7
CAWSVGSLAGEQYF
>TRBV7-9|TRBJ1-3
CASSLDPGQGGNTIYF
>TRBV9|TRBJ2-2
CASSVGGAANTGELFF
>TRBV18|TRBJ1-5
CASSPQGQGNQPQHF
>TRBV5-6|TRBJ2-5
CASRDQAGGETQYF
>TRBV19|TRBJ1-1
CASSIMGATEAFF
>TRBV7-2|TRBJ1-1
CASSSQGQAGTEAFF
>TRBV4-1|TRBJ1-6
CASSQDRGAYSPLHF
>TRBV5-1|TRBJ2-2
CASQEGLAAGELFF
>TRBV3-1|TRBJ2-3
CASSQGASSTDTQYF
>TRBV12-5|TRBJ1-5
CASAAGNNQPQHF
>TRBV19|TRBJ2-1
CASSILTSGDYNEQFF
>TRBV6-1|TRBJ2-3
CASSESVARGPDTQYF
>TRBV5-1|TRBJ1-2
CASSDRGGGYTF
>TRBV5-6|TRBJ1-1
CASSFGAGYEAFF
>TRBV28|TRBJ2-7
CASSLTSRGYEQYF
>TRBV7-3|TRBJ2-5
CASSLWGGARETQYF
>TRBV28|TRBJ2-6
CASVGMSKGANVLTF
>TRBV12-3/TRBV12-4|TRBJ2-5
CASSFSQGGGYF
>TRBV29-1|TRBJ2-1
CSAMGQGSEQFF
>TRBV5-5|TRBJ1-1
CASSLGILNTEAFF